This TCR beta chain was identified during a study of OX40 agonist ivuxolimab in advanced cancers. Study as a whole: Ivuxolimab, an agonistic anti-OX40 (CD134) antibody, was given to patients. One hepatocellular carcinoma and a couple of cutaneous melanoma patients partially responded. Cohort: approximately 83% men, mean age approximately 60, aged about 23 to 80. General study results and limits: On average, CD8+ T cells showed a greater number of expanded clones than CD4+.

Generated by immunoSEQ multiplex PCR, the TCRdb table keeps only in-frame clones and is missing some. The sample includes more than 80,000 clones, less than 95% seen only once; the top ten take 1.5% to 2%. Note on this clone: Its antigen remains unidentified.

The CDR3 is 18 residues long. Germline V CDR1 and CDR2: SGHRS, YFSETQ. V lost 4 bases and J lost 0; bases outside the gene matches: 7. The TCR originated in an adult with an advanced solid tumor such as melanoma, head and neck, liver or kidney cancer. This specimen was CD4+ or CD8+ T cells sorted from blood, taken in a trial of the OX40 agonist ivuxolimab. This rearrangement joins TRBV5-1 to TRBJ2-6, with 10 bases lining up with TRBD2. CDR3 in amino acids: CASSEWTSGSSGANVLTF. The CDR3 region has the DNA TGCGCCAGCAGCGAATGGACTAGCGGTTCCTCTGGGGCCAACGTCCTGACTTTC.